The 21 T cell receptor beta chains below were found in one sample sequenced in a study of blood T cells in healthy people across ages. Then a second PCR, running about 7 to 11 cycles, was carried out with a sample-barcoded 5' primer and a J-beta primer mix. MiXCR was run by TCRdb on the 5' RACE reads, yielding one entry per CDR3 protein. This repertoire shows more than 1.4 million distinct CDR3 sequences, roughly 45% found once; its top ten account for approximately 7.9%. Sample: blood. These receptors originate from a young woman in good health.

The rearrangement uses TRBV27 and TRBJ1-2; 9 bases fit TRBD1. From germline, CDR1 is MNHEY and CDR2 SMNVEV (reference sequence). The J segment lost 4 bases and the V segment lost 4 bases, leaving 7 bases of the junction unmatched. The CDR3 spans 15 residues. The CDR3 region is CASSSRTGAIYGYTF. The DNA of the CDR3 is TGTGCCAGCAGTTCACGGACAGGGGCGATCTATGGCTACACCTTC.

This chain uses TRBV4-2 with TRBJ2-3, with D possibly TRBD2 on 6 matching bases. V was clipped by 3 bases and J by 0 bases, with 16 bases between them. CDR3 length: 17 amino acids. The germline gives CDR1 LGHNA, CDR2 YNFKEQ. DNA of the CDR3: TGTGCCAGCAGCCAGGGGGGTATTAGCCCAAGCACAGATACGCAGTATTTT. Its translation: CASSQGGISPSTDTQYF.

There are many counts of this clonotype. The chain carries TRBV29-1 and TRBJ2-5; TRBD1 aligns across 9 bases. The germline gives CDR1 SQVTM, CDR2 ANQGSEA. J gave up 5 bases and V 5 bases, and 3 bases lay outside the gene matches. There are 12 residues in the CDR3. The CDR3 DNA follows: TGCAGCGTTACAGGGGGCGAGGAGACCCAGTACTTC. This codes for CSVTGGEETQYF.

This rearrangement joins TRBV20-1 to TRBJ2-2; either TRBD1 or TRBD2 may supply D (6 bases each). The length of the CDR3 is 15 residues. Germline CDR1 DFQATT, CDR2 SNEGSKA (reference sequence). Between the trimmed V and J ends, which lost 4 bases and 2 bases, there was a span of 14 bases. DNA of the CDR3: TGCAGTGCTATCTTGGGGGGCGACAACACCGGGGAGCTGTTTTTT. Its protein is CSAILGGDNTGELFF.

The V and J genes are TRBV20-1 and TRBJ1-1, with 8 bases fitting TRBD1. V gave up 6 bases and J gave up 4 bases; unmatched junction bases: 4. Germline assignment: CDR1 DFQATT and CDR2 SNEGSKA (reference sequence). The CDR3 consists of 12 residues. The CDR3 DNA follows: TGCAGTGCCAGGGGGCTTTTCACTGAAGCTTTCTTT. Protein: CSARGLFTEAFF.

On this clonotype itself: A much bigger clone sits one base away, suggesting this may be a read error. The CDR3 nucleotides are TGTGCCAACAGCCAAGAGGTACAGGGCATGTCCTATAATTCACCCCTCCACTTT. It codes for CANSQEVQGMSYNSPLHF. The chain is built from TRBV4-2 and TRBJ1-6; D is perhaps TRBD1 (6 bases). CDR3 size: 18 residues. Germline CDR1 LGHNA, CDR2 YNFKEQ.

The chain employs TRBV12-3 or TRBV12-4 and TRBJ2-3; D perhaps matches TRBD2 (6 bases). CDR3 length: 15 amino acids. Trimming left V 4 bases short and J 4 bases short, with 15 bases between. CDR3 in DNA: TGTGCCAGCAGTTCCGGGACTTATAGAGCAGATACGCAGTATTTT. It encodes CASSSGTYRADTQYF.

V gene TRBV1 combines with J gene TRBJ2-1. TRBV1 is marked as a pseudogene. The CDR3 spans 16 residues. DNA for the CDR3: TGCACCAGCAGCCCCACTCGGGGGGGCCCCTACAATGAGCAGTTCTTC. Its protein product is CTSSPTRGGPYNEQFF.

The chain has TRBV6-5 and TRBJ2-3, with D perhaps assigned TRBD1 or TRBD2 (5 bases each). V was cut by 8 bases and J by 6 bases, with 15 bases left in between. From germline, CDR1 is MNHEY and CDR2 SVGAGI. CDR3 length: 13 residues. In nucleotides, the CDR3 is TGTGCCAGCGGACGGGACCCCTTGGATACGCAGTATTTT. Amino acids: CASGRDPLDTQYF.

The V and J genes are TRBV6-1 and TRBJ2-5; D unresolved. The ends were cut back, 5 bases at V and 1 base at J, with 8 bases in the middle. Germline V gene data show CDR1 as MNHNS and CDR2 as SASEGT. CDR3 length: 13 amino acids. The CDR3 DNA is TGTGCCAGCAGTACATTAACCCAAGAGACCCAGTACTTC. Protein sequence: CASSTLTQETQYF.

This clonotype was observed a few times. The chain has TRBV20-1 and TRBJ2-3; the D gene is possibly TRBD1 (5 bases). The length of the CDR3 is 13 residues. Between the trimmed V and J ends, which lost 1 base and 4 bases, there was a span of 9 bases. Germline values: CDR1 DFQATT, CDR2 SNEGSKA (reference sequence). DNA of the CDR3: TGCAGTGCTAGAGGGTGGGGCGCAGATACGCAGTATTTT. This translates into CSARGWGADTQYF.

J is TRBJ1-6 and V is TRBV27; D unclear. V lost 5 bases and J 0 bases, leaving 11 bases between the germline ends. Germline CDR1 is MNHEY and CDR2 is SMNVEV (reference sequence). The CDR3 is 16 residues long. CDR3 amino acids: CASSRRFSSYNSPLHF. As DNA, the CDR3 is TGTGCCAGCAGTCGGCGATTCAGCTCCTATAATTCACCCCTCCACTTT.

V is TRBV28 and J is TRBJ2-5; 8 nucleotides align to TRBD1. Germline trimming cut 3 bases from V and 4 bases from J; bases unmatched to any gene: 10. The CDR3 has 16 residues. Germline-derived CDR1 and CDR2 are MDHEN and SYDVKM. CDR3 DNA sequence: TGTGCCAGCAGTTTCCCGGGATCACAGGGGGGAGAGACCCAGTACTTC. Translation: CASSFPGSQGGETQYF. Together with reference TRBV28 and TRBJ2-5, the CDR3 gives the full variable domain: DVKVTQSSRYLVKRTGEKVFLECVQDMDHENMFWYRQDPGLGLRLIYFSYDVKMKEKGDIPEGYSVSREKKERFSLILESASTNQTSMYLCASSFPGSQGGETQYFGPGTRLLVL.

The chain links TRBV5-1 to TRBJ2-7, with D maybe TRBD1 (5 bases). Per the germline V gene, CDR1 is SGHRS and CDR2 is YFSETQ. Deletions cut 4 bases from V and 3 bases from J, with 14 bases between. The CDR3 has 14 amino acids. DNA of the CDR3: TGCGCCAGCAGCGGAATCAGGGCCGTCTACGAGCAGTACTTC. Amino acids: CASSGIRAVYEQYF.

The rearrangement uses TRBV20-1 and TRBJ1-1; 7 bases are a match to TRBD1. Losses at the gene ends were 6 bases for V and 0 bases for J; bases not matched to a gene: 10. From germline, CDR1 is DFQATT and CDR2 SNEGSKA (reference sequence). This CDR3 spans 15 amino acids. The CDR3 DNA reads TGCAGTGCGCGAAAAACAGGGGTTCTGAACACTGAAGCTTTCTTT. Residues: CSARKTGVLNTEAFF.

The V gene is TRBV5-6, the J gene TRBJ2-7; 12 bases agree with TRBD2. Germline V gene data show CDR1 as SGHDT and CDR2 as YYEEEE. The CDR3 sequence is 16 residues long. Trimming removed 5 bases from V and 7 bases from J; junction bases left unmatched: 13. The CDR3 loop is CASSSSRLAGAEEQYF. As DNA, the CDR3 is TGTGCCAGCAGTTCATCAAGACTAGCGGGAGCGGAAGAGCAGTACTTC. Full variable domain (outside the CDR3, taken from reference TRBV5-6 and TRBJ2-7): DAGVTQSPTHLIKTRGQQVTLRCSPKSGHDTVSWYQQALGQGPQFIFQYYEEEERQRGNFPDRFSGHQFPNYSSELNVNALLLGDSALYLCASSSSRLAGAEEQYFGPGTRLTVT.

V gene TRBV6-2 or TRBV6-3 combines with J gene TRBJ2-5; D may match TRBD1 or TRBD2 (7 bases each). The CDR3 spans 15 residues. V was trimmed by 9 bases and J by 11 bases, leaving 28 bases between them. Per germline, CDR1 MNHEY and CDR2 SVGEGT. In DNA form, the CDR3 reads TGTGCCAGTATTCGAGCGGGACAGCCTCTCAATGAGCAGTACTTC. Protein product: CASIRAGQPLNEQYF.

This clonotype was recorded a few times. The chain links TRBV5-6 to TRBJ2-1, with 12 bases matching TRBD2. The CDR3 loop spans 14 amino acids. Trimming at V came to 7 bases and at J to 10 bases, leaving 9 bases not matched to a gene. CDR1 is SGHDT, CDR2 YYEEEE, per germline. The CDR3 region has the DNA TGTGCCAGCCGGCCTAGCGGGAGGGTCTCGGAGCAGTTCTTC. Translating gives CASRPSGRVSEQFF.

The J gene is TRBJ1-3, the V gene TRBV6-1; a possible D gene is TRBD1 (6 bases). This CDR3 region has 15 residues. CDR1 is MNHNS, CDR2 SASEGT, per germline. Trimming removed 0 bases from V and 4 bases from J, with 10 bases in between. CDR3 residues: CASSEAWGPGNTIYF. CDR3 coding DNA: TGTGCCAGCAGTGAAGCGTGGGGGCCAGGAAACACCATATATTTT.

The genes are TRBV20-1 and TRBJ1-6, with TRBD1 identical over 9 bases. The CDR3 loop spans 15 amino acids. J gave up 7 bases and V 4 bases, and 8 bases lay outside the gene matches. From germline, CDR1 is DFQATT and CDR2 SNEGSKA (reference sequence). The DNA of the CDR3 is TGCAGTGCTACCGGACAGGGGTCGGGGAATTCACCCCTCCACTTT. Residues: CSATGQGSGNSPLHF.

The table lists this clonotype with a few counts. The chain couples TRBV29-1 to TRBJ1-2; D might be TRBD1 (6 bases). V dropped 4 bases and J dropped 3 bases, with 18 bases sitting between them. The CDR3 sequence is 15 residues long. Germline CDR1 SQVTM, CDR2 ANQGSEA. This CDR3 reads CSVGPLLRQDYGYTF. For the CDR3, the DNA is TGCAGCGTTGGTCCCCTCTTAAGACAGGACTATGGCTACACCTTC.